This T cell receptor beta chain was found in a study of T-cell reconstitution after alpha-beta-depleted transplantation in children. Preparing the TCRbeta library involved the use of unique molecular identifiers. Using its own MiXCR run on the PCR reads, TCRdb lists one record per CDR3 protein. Of around 300,000 distinct CDR3 sequences listed, about 9.9% are singletons. Findings and caveats of the study: After transplant, high TCRbeta diversity at day 60 in some patients arose from surviving recipient T cells and thymic progenitors. The study reportedly traced alpha-beta T cells about two months after transplant to several hundred expanded graft clones.

Germline loops: CDR1 SGHTA, CDR2 FQGTGA. The ends lost 1 base at V and 2 bases at J; junction bases unmatched: 9. CDR3 size: 17 residues. Many counts were recorded for this clonotype. Its cognate antigen is unknown. The sequences come from peripheral blood, collected 180 days after TCRalphabeta/CD19-depleted stem cell transplant. The receptor was derived from a male patient aged 2 to 10 who had a stem cell transplant for chronic granulomatous disease, so the T cells may come from the graft donor. The V call is TRBV7-3, the J call TRBJ2-5; 8 nucleotides line up with TRBD2. CDR3 amino acids: CASSLIGAGAFQETQYF. In nucleotides, the CDR3 is TGTGCCAGCAGCTTAATTGGAGCGGGAGCCTTTCAAGAGACCCAGTACTTC.